The TCR beta chain under discussion was sequenced for a study of Ad26.COV2.S vaccination and SARS-CoV-2 variants. As concerns this clone: The junction and the germline gene differ at one end; a read error may be behind it.

Using immunoSEQ multiplex PCR, the repertoire was profiled, and TCRdb retains in-frame clones only, with some absent. Of more than 400,000 clones listed, about 90% are singletons. Germline-derived CDR1 and CDR2 are LNHDA and SQIVND (reference sequence). The CDR3 length is 13 residues. Treatment specified: some 20 received Ad26.COV2.S at low or high dose, single or two shots; about 5 received placebo; per-sample allocation not given. Specimen acquisition occurred on day 63 following the initial vaccine or placebo injection. This vaccine is an Ad26 vector that expresses the Wuhan-strain SARS-CoV-2 spike.

Sample: peripheral blood, taken in a trial of Ad26.COV2.S vaccine versus placebo. The chain has TRBV19 and TRBJ2-1; weak D call: TRBD2 (6 bases). This clonotype originated in a person aged 18-60 years who received the Ad26.COV2.S COVID-19 vaccine or a placebo. The CDR3 reads CASSIERAPPLLF. In nucleotides, the CDR3 is TGTGCCAGTAGTATCGAGCGGGCCCCGCCGCTCCTCTTC.